These 2 T cell receptor beta chains share one sample of origin, sequenced in a study of blood T cells in healthy people across ages (dated by TCRdb to between 2015 and 2016). To prepare the library, 5' RACE was applied. The reads were generated on an Illumina HiSeq 2500. The second PCR ran for roughly 7 to 11 cycles and used a J-beta primer mix along with a sample-barcoded 5' primer. Using fastp at Q25 and MiXCR, TCRdb reprocessed the public reads and kept productive beta chains. Entries are consolidated by CDR3 protein sequence, retaining the most common genes and DNA. The table for this sample lists about 1.4 million distinct CDR3 sequences; approximately 59% of them were counted only once. The ten largest clones take up roughly 6.3% of the sample. The sample taken for sequencing was blood. The source is a man younger than 35 in good health.

This clonotype was observed a handful of times. The chain is built from TRBV6-5 and TRBJ1-2, with 8 nucleotides matching TRBD1. Germline lookup yields CDR1 MNHEY and CDR2 SVGAGI. With 5 bases clipped from V and 1 base from J, the junction kept 3 bases outside the gene matches. This CDR3 is 14 amino acids long. CDR3 amino acids: CASSLGQDNYGYTF. The CDR3 DNA reads as TGTGCCAGCAGTCTGGGACAGGATAACTATGGCTACACCTTC.

The V call is TRBV28, the J call TRBJ2-1; the D gene is possibly TRBD2 (7 bases). CDR1 and CDR2 (germline): MDHEN, SYDVKM. V lost 6 bases to trimming and J lost 4 bases, with 16 bases between them. This CDR3 has 15 amino acids. CDR3 coding DNA: TGTGCCAGCAGATCTAGAGGGGGGGCGTACAATGAGCAGTTCTTC. The encoded protein is CASRSRGGAYNEQFF.